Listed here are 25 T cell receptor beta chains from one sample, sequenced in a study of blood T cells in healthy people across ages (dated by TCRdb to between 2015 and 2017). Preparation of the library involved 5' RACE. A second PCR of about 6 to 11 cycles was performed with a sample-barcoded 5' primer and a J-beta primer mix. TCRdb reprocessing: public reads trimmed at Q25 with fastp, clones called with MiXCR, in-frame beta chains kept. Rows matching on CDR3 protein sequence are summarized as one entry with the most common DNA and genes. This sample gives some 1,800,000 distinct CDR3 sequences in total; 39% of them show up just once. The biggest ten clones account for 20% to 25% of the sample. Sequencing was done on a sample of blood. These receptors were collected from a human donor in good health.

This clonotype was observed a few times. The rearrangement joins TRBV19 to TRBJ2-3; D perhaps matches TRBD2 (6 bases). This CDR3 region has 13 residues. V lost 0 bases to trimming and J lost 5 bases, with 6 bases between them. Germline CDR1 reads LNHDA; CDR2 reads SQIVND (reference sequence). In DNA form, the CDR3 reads TGTGCCAGTAGTATAGAGGGGGGAGATACGCAGTATTTT. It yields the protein CASSIEGGDTQYF.

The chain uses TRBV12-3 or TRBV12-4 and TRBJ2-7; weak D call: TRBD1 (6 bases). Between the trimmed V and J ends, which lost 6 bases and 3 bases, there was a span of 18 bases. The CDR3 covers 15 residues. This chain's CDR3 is CASSHTGRKIYEQYF. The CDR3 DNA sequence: TGTGCCAGCAGCCATACAGGGAGAAAAATCTACGAGCAGTACTTC.

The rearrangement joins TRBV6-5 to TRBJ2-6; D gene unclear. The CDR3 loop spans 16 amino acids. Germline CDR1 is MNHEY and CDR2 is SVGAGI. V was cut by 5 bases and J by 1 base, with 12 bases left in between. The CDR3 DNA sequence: TGTGCCAGCAGTCGTTACCCCTATTCTGGGGCCAACGTCCTGACTTTC. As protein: CASSRYPYSGANVLTF.

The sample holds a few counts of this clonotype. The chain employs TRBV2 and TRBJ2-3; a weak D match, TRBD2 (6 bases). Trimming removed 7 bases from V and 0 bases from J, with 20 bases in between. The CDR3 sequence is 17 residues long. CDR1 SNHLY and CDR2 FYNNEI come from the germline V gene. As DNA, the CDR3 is TGTGCCAGCATCACTAGCCCCACTCGTGCTAGCACAGATACGCAGTATTTT. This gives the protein CASITSPTRASTDTQYF.

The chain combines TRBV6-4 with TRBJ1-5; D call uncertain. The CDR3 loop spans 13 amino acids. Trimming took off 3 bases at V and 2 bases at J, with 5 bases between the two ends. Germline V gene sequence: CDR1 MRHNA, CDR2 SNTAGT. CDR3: CASSERGNQPQHF. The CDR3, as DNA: TGTGCCAGCAGTGAGAGGGGCAATCAGCCCCAGCATTTT.

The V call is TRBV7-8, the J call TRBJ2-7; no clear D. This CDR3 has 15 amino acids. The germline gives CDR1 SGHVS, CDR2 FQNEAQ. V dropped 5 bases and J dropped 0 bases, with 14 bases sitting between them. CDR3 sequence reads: CASSPTDRSSYEQYF. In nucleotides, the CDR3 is TGTGCCAGCAGCCCAACGGACCGGAGCTCCTACGAGCAGTACTTC. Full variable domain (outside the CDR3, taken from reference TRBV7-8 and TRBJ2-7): GAGVSQSPRYKVAKRGQDVALRCDPISGHVSLFWYQQALGQGPEFLTYFQNEAQLDKSGLPSDRFFAERPEGSVSTLKIQRTQQEDSAVYLCASSPTDRSSYEQYFGPGTRLTVT.

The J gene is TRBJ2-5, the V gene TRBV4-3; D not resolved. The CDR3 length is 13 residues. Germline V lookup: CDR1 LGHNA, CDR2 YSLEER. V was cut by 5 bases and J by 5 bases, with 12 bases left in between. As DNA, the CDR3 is TGCGCCAGCAGCGAGGCACAATTTGAGACCCAGTACTTC. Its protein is CASSEAQFETQYF.

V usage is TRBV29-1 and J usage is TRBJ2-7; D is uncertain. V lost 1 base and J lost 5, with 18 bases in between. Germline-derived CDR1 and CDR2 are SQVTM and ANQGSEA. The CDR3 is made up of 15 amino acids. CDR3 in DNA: TGCAGCGTTGAAGGTGTAGGCAGACACCTAAACGAGCAGTACTTC. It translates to CSVEGVGRHLNEQYF.

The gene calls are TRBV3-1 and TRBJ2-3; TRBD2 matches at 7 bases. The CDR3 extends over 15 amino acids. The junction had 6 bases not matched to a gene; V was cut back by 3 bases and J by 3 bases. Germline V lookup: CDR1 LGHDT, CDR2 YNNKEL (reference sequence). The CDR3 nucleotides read TGTGCCAGCAGCCATGTGGGGGGGTGGACAGATACGCAGTATTTT. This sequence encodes CASSHVGGWTDTQYF.

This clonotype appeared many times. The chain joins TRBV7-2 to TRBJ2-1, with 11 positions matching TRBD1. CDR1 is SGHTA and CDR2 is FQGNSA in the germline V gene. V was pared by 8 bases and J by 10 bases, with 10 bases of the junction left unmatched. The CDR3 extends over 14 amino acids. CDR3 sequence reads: CASSQGTGGNEQFF. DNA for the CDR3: TGTGCCAGCTCACAGGGGACAGGGGGTAACGAGCAGTTCTTC.

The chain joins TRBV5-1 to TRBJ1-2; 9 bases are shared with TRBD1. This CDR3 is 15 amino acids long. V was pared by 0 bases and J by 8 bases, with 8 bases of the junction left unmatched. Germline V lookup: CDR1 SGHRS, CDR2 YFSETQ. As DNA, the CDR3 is TGCGCCAGCAGCTTGGCCGTGGGACAGGGTGGCGGCTACACCTTC. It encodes CASSLAVGQGGGYTF.

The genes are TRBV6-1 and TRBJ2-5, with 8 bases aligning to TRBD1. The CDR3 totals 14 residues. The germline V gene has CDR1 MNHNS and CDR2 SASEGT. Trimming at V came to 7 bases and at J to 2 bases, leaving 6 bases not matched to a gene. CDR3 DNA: TGTGCCAGCATGGGACAGGCGATACAAGAGACCCAGTACTTC. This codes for CASMGQAIQETQYF.

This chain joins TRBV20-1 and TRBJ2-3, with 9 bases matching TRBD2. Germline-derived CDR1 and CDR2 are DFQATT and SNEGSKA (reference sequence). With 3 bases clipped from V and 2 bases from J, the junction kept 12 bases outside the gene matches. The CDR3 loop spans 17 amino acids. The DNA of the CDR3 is TGCAGTGCTAGGAACCCCATTAGCGGGAGTCCCACAGATACGCAGTATTTT. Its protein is CSARNPISGSPTDTQYF.

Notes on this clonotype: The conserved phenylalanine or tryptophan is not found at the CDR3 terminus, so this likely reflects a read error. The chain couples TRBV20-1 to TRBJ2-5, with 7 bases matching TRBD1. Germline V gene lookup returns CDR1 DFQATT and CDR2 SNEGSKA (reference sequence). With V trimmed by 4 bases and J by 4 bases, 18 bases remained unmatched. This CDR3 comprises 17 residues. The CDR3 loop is CSATFPGGVLRGETQYV. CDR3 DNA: TGCAGTGCTACATTCCCAGGGGGTGTTCTGCGAGGAGAGACCCAGTACGTC.

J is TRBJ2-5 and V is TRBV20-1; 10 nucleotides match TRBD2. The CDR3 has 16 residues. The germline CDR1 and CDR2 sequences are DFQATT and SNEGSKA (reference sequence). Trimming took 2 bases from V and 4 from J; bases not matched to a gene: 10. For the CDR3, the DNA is TGCAGTGCTAGACCCTTAGCGGGGGGCCGGGTAGAGACCCAGTACTTC. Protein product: CSARPLAGGRVETQYF.

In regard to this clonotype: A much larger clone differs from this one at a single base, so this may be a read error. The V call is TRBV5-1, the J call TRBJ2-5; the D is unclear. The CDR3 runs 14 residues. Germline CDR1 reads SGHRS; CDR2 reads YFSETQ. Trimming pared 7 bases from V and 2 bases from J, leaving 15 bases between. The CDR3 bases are TGCGCCAGCGGCGCCTTCGACTGGCAAGAGACCCAGTACTTC. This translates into CASGAFDWQETQYF.

This CDR3 is CASSQGYPSDTQYF. The DNA for the CDR3 is TGTGCCAGCAGCCAAGGGTATCCCTCAGATACGCAGTATTTT. The J gene is TRBJ2-3, the V gene TRBV3-1; D is unclear. This CDR3 contains 14 residues. The ends were cut back, 1 base at V and 4 bases at J, with 9 bases in the middle. Germline lookup yields CDR1 LGHDT and CDR2 YNNKEL (reference sequence).

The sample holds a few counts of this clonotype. The CDR3 loop reads CASSFRGGQPQHF. The CDR3 DNA follows: TGTGCCAGCAGTTTCAGGGGAGGTCAGCCCCAGCATTTT. This chain connects TRBV6-5 to TRBJ1-5; a weak D match, TRBD1 (6 bases). The germline CDR1 and CDR2 sequences are MNHEY and SVGAGI. The CDR3 has 13 residues. V lost 4 bases and J 6 bases, leaving 10 bases between the germline ends.

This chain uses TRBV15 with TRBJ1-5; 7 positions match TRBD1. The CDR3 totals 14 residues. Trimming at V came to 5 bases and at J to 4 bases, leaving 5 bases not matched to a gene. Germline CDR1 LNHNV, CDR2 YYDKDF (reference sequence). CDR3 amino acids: CATSSTGENQPQHF. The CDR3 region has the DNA TGTGCCACCAGCTCTACAGGGGAAAATCAGCCCCAGCATTTT. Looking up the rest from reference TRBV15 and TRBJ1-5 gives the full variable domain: DAMVIQNPRYQVTQFGKPVTLSCSQTLNHNVMYWYQQKSSQAPKLLFHYYDKDFNNEADTPDNFQSRRPNTSFCFLDIRSPGLGDTAMYLCATSSTGENQPQHFGDGTRLSIL.

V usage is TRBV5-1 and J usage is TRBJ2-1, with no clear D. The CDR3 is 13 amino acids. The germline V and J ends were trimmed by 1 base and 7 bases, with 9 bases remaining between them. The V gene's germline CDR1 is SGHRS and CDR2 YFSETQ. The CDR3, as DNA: TGCGCCAGCAGCTTGACGCAGCAAAATGAGCAGTTCTTC. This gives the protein CASSLTQQNEQFF.

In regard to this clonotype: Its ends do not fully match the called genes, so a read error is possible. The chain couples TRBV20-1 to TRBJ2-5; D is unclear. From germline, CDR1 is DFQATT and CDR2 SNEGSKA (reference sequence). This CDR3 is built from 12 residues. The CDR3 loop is CRATPLQETQYF. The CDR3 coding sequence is TGCAGGGCTACCCCACTGCAGGAGACCCAGTACTTC.

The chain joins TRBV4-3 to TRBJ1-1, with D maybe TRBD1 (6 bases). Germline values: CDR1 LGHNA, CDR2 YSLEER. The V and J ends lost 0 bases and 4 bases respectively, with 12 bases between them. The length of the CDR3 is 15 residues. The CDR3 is CASSQDQGFSTEAFF. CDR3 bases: TGCGCCAGCAGCCAAGATCAGGGGTTTAGCACTGAAGCTTTCTTT.

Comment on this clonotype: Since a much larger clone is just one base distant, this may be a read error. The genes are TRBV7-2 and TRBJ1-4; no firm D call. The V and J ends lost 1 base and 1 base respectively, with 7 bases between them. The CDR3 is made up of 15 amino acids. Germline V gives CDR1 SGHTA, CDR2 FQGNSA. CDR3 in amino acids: CASSLDGITNEKLFF. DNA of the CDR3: TGTGCCAGCAGCTTAGACGGGATAACTAATGAAAAACTGTTTTTT.

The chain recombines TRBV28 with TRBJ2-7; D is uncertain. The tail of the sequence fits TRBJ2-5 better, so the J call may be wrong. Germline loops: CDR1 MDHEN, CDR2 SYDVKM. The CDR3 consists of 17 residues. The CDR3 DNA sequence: TGTGCCAGCAGTTTCAGCCCCGCCGACTCGCGGTGGGAGACCCAGTACTTC. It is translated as CASSFSPADSRWETQYF.

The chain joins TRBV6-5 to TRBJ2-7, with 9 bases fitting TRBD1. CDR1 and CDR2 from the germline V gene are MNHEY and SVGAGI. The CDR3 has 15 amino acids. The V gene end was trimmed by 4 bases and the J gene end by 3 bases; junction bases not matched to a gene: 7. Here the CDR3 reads CASSSPGTGYYEQYF. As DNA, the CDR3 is TGTGCCAGCAGTTCGCCCGGGACAGGGTACTACGAGCAGTACTTC.